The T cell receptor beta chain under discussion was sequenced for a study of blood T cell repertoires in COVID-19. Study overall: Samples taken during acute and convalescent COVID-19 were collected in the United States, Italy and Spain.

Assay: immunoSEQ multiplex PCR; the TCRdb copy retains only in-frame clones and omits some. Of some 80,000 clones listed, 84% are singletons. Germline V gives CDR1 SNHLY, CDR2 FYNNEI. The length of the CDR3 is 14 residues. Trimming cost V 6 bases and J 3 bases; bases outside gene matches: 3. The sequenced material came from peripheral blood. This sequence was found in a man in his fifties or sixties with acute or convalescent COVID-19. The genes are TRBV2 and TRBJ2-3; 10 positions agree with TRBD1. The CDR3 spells CASRGDRGTDTQYF. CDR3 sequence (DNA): TGTGCCAGCAGGGGGGACAGGGGTACAGATACGCAGTATTTT.